Listed here are 6 T cell receptor beta chains from one sample, sequenced in a study of PD-L1 blockade in urothelial cancer. Clones were sequenced by immunoSEQ multiplex PCR, and TCRdb holds only the in-frame ones, with some missing. The sample consists of approximately 56,000 clones, 65% to 90% of them appearing once. The time point denotes: pretreatment peripheral blood. This specimen consisted of PBMCs, obtained around atezolizumab (anti-PD-L1) treatment. The receptor source for this set is a man aged 65 to 85 with urothelial cancer.

This CDR3 is CASSGGQGKQPQHF. CDR3 bases: TGTGCCAGCTCCGGGGGACAGGGGAAACAGCCCCAGCATTTT. The chain links TRBV18 to TRBJ1-5; 10 bases align to TRBD1. CDR3 length: 14 residues. The V segment lost 6 bases and the J segment 7 bases; nucleotides outside the gene matches: 6. Germline V gene sequence: CDR1 KGHSH, CDR2 LQKENI. Full variable domain (missing parts from reference TRBV18 and TRBJ1-5): NAGVMQNPRHLVRRRGQEARLRCSPMKGHSHVYWYRQLPEEGLKFMVYLQKENIIDESGMPKERFSAEFPKEGPSILRIQQVVRGDSAAYFCASSGGQGKQPQHFGDGTRLSIL.

This clone was detected once. V is TRBV15 and J is TRBJ1-1; TRBD1 matches 9 bases. The CDR3 length is 17 residues. The V gene's germline CDR1 is LNHNV and CDR2 YYDKDF (reference sequence). After removal of 5 bases from V and 1 base from J, the junction contained 11 bases not matched to a gene. DNA of the CDR3: TGTGCCACCAGCTCGGGACAGGGCTACTATCGGAACACTGAAGCTTTCTTT. It specifies CATSSGQGYYRNTEAFF.

The V and J genes are TRBV11-1 and TRBJ2-1; a weak D match, TRBD2 (5 bases). V was clipped by 1 base and J by 4 bases, with 11 bases between them. Per germline, CDR1 SGHAT and CDR2 FQDESV (reference sequence). The CDR3 consists of 15 residues. The CDR3 DNA sequence: TGTGCCAGCAGCTTAGAAGCGGCGAGGTACAATGAGCAGTTCTTC. Encoded protein: CASSLEAARYNEQFF.

The chain carries TRBV12-5 and TRBJ1-3; TRBD1 matches 7 bases. The V and J ends lost 1 base and 0 bases, in that order; junction bases with no gene match: 0. Per germline, CDR1 LGHNT and CDR2 FRNRAP. The CDR3 loop spans 15 amino acids. The CDR3 DNA is TGTGCTAGTGGTTTGGCAGGGGGCTCTGGAAACACCATATATTTT. Translation: CASGLAGGSGNTIYF.

This chain connects TRBV10-1 to TRBJ2-7; 7 positions match TRBD1. CDR1 is WNHNN, CDR2 SYGVQD, per germline (reference sequence). The CDR3 runs 18 residues. Trimming cost V 0 bases and J 6 bases; bases outside gene matches: 17. CDR3 in amino acids: CASSESLSPGQTEFEQYF. For the CDR3, the DNA is TGCGCCAGCAGTGAGTCCCTCTCTCCGGGACAGACGGAATTCGAGCAGTACTTC.

Written as DNA, the CDR3 is TGCGCCAGCAGCTTGGGACTAGCGGGTGACTCCAATGAGCAGTTCTTC. Its protein is CASSLGLAGDSNEQFF. The chain joins TRBV5-1 to TRBJ2-1; 10 bases map to TRBD2. V shed 0 bases and J 6 bases; nucleotides not matched to a gene: 6. Germline CDR1 SGHRS, CDR2 YFSETQ. This CDR3 is built from 16 residues.